This T cell receptor (beta chain) came from a study of blood T cells in healthy people across ages. The use of a sample-barcoded 5' primer and a J-beta primer mix characterized a second PCR of roughly 6 to 11 cycles. In TCRdb, the 5' RACE reads were re-called with MiXCR into one record per CDR3 protein. Of roughly 1,800,000 distinct CDR3 sequences detected, about 49% appear once; the ten largest clones hold roughly 2.1%. In the case of this clonotype: Its target is not known.

Per sample, no less than 6 micrograms of total RNA were extracted. Germline-derived CDR1 and CDR2 are MGHRA and YSYEKL. The V and J ends lost 5 bases and 4 bases, in that order; junction bases with no gene match: 14. CDR3 length: 17 residues. General study findings and limits: It was the long-lived donors that had more naive CD4+ cells and higher diversity than aged donors.

This receptor was identified in a middle-aged woman in good health. The source material was blood. The chain recombines TRBV4-1 with TRBJ1-1; 9 bases agree with TRBD1. The DNA of the CDR3 is TGCGCCAGCAGCAAGGGGGGGGCCGGGACAGGGACCACTGAAGCTTTCTTT. Translated, it gives CASSKGGAGTGTTEAFF.